The 13 T cell receptor beta chains given below trace back to one sample, sequenced in a study of CD8 T cells in Susac syndrome (dated by TCRdb to 2018 to 2020). The library was made by the immunoSEQ multiplex PCR assay. RNA was extracted using the RNeasy kit, and about 0.45 to 1 microgram was reverse transcribed with random hexamers. TCRdb reprocessing: public reads trimmed at Q25 with fastp, clones called with MiXCR, in-frame beta chains kept. Every distinct CDR3 protein forms one entry, paired with its most common genes and DNA. The sample yields 150,000 to 200,000 distinct CDR3 sequences; roughly 94% were counted once. The top ten clonotypes cover 0.09% to 0.1% of the sample. Sample: CD4+ T cells from PBMCs. All receptors derive from a human donor with multiple sclerosis.

The rearrangement links TRBV15 to TRBJ2-7; D call uncertain. CDR3 length equals 12 residues. Trimming left V 0 bases short and J 7 bases short, with 7 bases between. Germline V gene sequence: CDR1 LNHNV, CDR2 YYDKDF (reference sequence). CDR3 region: CATSRDRREQYF. CDR3 nucleotides: TGTGCCACCAGCAGAGATAGAAGGGAGCAGTACTTC.

This clonotype was observed once. DNA for the CDR3: TGTGCCAGCACCGTAGCGGGAGGGCCACGTGAGACCCAGTACTTC. Amino acid sequence: CASTVAGGPRETQYF. This chain connects TRBV7-2 to TRBJ2-5; TRBD2 matches at 11 bases. V trimming: 7 bases; J trimming: 5 bases; junction bases outside the gene matches: 9. The CDR3 extends over 15 amino acids. CDR1 and CDR2 (germline): SGHTA, FQGNSA. The full variable domain, in which reference TRBV7-2 and TRBJ2-5 provide the parts outside the CDR3, is GAGVSQSPSNKVTEKGKDVELRCDPISGHTALYWYRQSLGQGLEFLIYFQGNSAPDKSGLPSDRFSAERTGGSVSTLTIQRTQQEDSAVYLCASTVAGGPRETQYFGPGTRLLVL.

The table lists this clonotype with a count of one. The chain combines TRBV5-1 with TRBJ2-7; 7 nucleotides agree with TRBD2. V gave up 4 bases and J gave up 10 bases; unmatched junction bases: 11. Germline loops: CDR1 SGHRS, CDR2 YFSETQ. The length of the CDR3 is 13 residues. The CDR3 region has the DNA TGCGCCAGCAGCAGTGGCGGCACAGCGGGACAGTACTTC. It yields the protein CASSSGGTAGQYF. Drawing the rest from reference TRBV5-1 and TRBJ2-7, the complete variable domain is KAGVTQTPRYLIKTRGQQVTLSCSPISGHRSVSWYQQTPGQGLQFLFEYFSETQRNKGNFPGRFSGRQFSNSRSEMNVSTLELGDSALYLCASSSGGTAGQYFGPGTRLTVT.

The V and J genes are TRBV19 and TRBJ1-1, with TRBD1 matching over 7 bases. The CDR3 loop spans 15 amino acids. Germline CDR1 is LNHDA and CDR2 is SQIVND (reference sequence). The V and J ends lost 4 bases and 2 bases, in that order; junction bases with no gene match: 7. Written as DNA, the CDR3 is TGTGCCAGTAGTAATGGGAGGACAGGAAACACTGAAGCTTTCTTT. Its protein is CASSNGRTGNTEAFF.

The chain joins TRBV30 to TRBJ2-7; 11 positions agree with TRBD2. Germline V gene data show CDR1 as GTSNPN and CDR2 as SVGIG (reference sequence). V dropped 5 bases and J dropped 4; count of bases not matched to a gene: 7. This CDR3 is built from 14 residues. The CDR3 spells CAWRLAGSQYEQYF. The DNA for the CDR3 is TGTGCCTGGCGACTAGCGGGAAGTCAGTACGAGCAGTACTTC.

The chain carries TRBV30 and TRBJ1-1; D is uncertain. This CDR3 comprises 13 residues. The V gene's germline CDR1 is GTSNPN and CDR2 SVGIG (reference sequence). The ends were cut back, 0 bases at V and 0 bases at J, with 5 bases in the middle. CDR3 loop: CAWSVLMNTEAFF. The CDR3, as DNA: TGTGCCTGGAGTGTACTCATGAACACTGAAGCTTTCTTT.

The V gene is TRBV27, the J gene TRBJ2-1, with a weak D call TRBD2 (6 bases). The CDR3 spans 14 residues. V shed 0 bases and J shed 7 bases, with 10 bases lying between them. Germline V gene data show CDR1 as MNHEY and CDR2 as SMNVEV (reference sequence). In nucleotides, the CDR3 is TGTGCCAGCAGTTTATCGGGACTTCTAAATGAGCAGTTCTTC. Translation: CASSLSGLLNEQFF.

This sequence joins TRBV11-2 and TRBJ2-5, with TRBD2 matching 9 bases. The CDR3 has 14 residues. Germline V gene lookup returns CDR1 SGHAT and CDR2 FQNNGV. The V segment lost 4 bases and the J segment 4 bases; nucleotides outside the gene matches: 4. CDR3 DNA: TGTGCCAGCAGCTCACTAGCGGGCGGAGAGACCCAGTACTTC. It yields the protein CASSSLAGGETQYF.

V and J are TRBV27 and TRBJ2-1; 9 bases agree with TRBD2. The CDR3 loop spans 18 amino acids. Germline CDR1 MNHEY, CDR2 SMNVEV (reference sequence). The V segment lost 1 base and the J segment 3 bases; nucleotides outside the gene matches: 10. The CDR3 region has the DNA TGTGCCAGCAGTTTATATGGCGGGAGGGCCAGGTTCTACAATGAGCAGTTCTTC. Its translation: CASSLYGGRARFYNEQFF.

The V and J genes are TRBV6-5 and TRBJ1-5, with D uncertain. Germline V gene data show CDR1 as MNHEY and CDR2 as SVGAGI. V lost 6 bases and J 0 bases, leaving 9 bases between the germline ends. The CDR3 has 14 amino acids. Here the CDR3 DNA reads TGTGCCAGCAGGGGTTTCGATAGCAATCAGCCCCAGCATTTT. This codes for CASRGFDSNQPQHF.

The V call is TRBV7-3, the J call TRBJ2-5, with 7 positions matching TRBD2. The CDR3 is 16 amino acids. Germline V gene sequence: CDR1 SGHTA, CDR2 FQGTGA. V shed 1 base and J 5 bases; nucleotides not matched to a gene: 10. Here the CDR3 reads CASSLRVGGPMETQYF. CDR3 DNA sequence: TGTGCCAGCAGCTTAAGGGTGGGAGGGCCGATGGAGACCCAGTACTTC.

The rearrangement links TRBV7-9 to TRBJ1-4; TRBD1 is a possible D gene (5 bases). V lost 5 bases and J 6 bases, leaving 16 bases between the germline ends. The CDR3 length is 15 residues. Germline lookup yields CDR1 SEHNR and CDR2 FQNEAQ (reference sequence). The CDR3: CASSPPPGRDEKLFF. CDR3 in DNA: TGTGCCAGCAGCCCGCCCCCGGGGCGGGATGAAAAACTGTTTTTT.

This chain links TRBV3-1 with TRBJ2-7; D gene uncertain. This CDR3 has 12 amino acids. Germline V gives CDR1 LGHDT, CDR2 YNNKEL (reference sequence). V was shortened by 2 bases and J by 7 bases, with 9 bases between the two germline ends. The DNA for the CDR3 is TGTGCCAGCAGCCAAACAAGGGAAGAGCAGTACTTC. It yields the protein CASSQTREEQYF.